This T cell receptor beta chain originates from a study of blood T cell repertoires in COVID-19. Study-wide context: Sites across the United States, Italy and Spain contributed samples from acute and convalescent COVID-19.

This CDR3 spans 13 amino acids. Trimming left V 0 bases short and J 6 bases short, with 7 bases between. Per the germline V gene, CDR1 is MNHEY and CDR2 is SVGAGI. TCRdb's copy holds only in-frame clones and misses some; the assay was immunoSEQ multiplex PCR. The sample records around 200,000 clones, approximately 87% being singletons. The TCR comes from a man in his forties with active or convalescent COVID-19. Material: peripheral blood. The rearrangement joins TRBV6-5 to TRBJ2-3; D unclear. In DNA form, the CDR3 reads TGTGCCAGCAGTTACTCGGCCCACGATACGCAGTATTTT. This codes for CASSYSAHDTQYF.